What follows is one T cell receptor beta chain and its context. Antigen specificity is unknown. This sample was taken from a study of cytomegalovirus exposure and HLA in healthy donors. Points from the study as a whole: In a later analysis, HLA-C alleles had the fewest associated TCRs, DRB1 alleles the most. The study flagged fewer than 200 TCR beta chains as cytomegalovirus-associated.

CDR3 length: 14 residues. The V and J ends lost 2 bases and 7 bases, in that order; junction bases with no gene match: 3. Germline CDR1 is SGHRS and CDR2 is YFSETQ. It was with 60 Vbeta and 13 Jbeta primers that the PCR ran. Using immunoSEQ multiplex PCR, the repertoire was profiled, and TCRdb retains in-frame clones only, with some absent. Here the sample spans under 150,000 clones, roughly 80% being singletons. The chain carries TRBV5-1 and TRBJ2-1, with TRBD1 matching 10 bases. The receptor was derived from a man younger than 35 in good health and CMV-seronegative. Material for sequencing was PBMCs. The CDR3 sequence is CASSLGQGGNEQFF. CDR3 coding DNA: TGCGCCAGCAGCTTAGGACAGGGGGGGAATGAGCAGTTCTTC.